The 23 T cell receptor beta chains reported below all come from one sample, sequenced in a study of beta chain features in type 1 diabetes. cDNA synthesis used the whole RNA isolate, giving expressed TCRB sequences. Generated by immunoSEQ multiplex PCR, the TCRdb table keeps only in-frame clones and is missing some. The repertoire has under 300,000 clones, about 30% of them found once; the top ten carry 3% to 4%. Sequencing input: central memory CD4+ T cells from blood. These receptors all stem from a man aged 25-40 years in good health.

J is TRBJ2-3 and V is TRBV7-2; 10 positions match TRBD1. The CDR3 is 15 residues long. J gave up 3 bases and V 3 bases, and 3 bases lay outside the gene matches. Germline V lookup: CDR1 SGHTA, CDR2 FQGNSA. CDR3 coding DNA: TGTGCCAGCAGCTTGGACAGGGGGAATACAGATACGCAGTATTTT. This encodes CASSLDRGNTDTQYF.

This clone was observed a few times. The CDR3 DNA sequence: TGTGCCAGCAGCTTTACGACAGGACTTCCCACCGGGGAGCTGTTTTTT. This sequence encodes CASSFTTGLPTGELFF. The rearrangement uses TRBV7-2 and TRBJ2-2, with D maybe TRBD1 (6 bases). V lost 3 bases and J lost 4, with 15 bases in between. The CDR3 sequence is 16 residues long. From germline, CDR1 is SGHTA and CDR2 FQGNSA.

About this clone itself: This same CDR3 is encoded by further DNA sequences in the sample. This chain joins TRBV30 and TRBJ2-7; no clear D. The CDR3 is 11 residues long. V was trimmed by 1 base and J by 2 bases, leaving 3 bases between them. Germline V lookup: CDR1 GTSNPN, CDR2 SVGIG (reference sequence). In DNA, the CDR3 is TGTGCCTGGAGTGCGACCTACGAGCAGTACTTC. The encoded protein is CAWSATYEQYF.

This clone was picked up many times. The CDR3 ends on some other residue instead of the conserved phenylalanine or tryptophan, so this is likely a read error. The DNA is omitted, as the CDR3 cannot be located on it reliably, and the CDR3 follows TCRdb's listing. This chain uses TRBV27 with TRBJ2-7; the tabulated D call, TRBD2, remains unverified against the DNA. The CDR3 adds up to 8 amino acids, both ends counted. Per the germline V gene, CDR1 is MNHEY and CDR2 is SMNVEV (reference sequence). CDR3 in amino acids: CASSLNRY.

V gene TRBV27 combines with J gene TRBJ2-7; no clear D gene. Germline CDR1 is MNHEY and CDR2 is SMNVEV (reference sequence). Trimming took off 2 bases at V and 0 bases at J, with 11 bases between the two ends. CDR3 length: 15 residues. CDR3 sequence reads: CASSLKRPPSYEQYF. The CDR3 DNA reads TGTGCCAGCAGTTTAAAGAGGCCCCCCTCCTACGAGCAGTACTTC.

In its sample, this clone was seen a few times. The V call is TRBV7-9, the J call TRBJ1-3, with 7 bases fitting TRBD1. The germline gives CDR1 SEHNR, CDR2 FQNEAQ (reference sequence). With 7 bases clipped from V and 0 bases from J, the junction kept 12 bases outside the gene matches. The CDR3 is made up of 17 amino acids. The CDR3 here is CASTPKEGAISGNTIYF. The CDR3, as DNA: TGTGCCAGCACCCCAAAGGAGGGGGCAATCTCTGGAAACACCATATATTTT. The full variable domain, rest sourced from reference TRBV7-9 and TRBJ1-3, is DTGVSQNPRHKITKRGQNVTFRCDPISEHNRLYWYRQTLGQGPEFLTYFQNEAQLEKSRLLSDRFSAERPKGSFSTLEIQRTEQGDSAMYLCASTPKEGAISGNTIYFGEGSWLTVV.

The chain employs TRBV7-2 and TRBJ2-1; TRBD1 might be the D (6 bases). Per the germline V gene, CDR1 is SGHTA and CDR2 is FQGNSA. Between the trimmed V and J ends, which lost 5 bases and 6 bases, there was a span of 11 bases. The CDR3 contains 13 residues. Here the CDR3 DNA reads TGTGCCAGCAGCATACAGGGCCCCAATGAGCAGTTCTTC. Amino acids: CASSIQGPNEQFF.

This clone has just a few counts. CDR3 bases: TGTGCCTGGAGTCGAGGACAGAGCCTCAATCAGCCCCAGCATTTT. Its translation: CAWSRGQSLNQPQHF. The V gene is TRBV30, the J gene TRBJ1-5, with a possible D match to TRBD1 (6 bases). CDR3 size: 15 residues. Trimming left V 2 bases short and J 3 bases short, with 14 bases between. Germline-derived CDR1 and CDR2 are GTSNPN and SVGIG (reference sequence).

The chain joins TRBV28 to TRBJ2-7; 7 nucleotides align to TRBD2. CDR3 length equals 14 residues. Germline-derived CDR1 and CDR2 are MDHEN and SYDVKM. V gave up 2 bases and J gave up 6 bases; unmatched junction bases: 7. The DNA of the CDR3 is TGTGCCAGCAGTTTAGAGGCTAGCGGCCGCGAGCAGTACTTC. Protein sequence: CASSLEASGREQYF.

The gene calls are TRBV27 and TRBJ2-5; D is perhaps TRBD2 (6 bases). CDR1 is MNHEY, CDR2 SMNVEV, per germline (reference sequence). With 5 bases removed from V and 2 bases from J, the gap between germline ends came to 9 bases. The CDR3 has 13 residues. CDR3 amino acids: CASSAGRQETQYF. The CDR3 DNA sequence: TGTGCCAGCAGTGCTGGGAGGCAAGAGACCCAGTACTTC.

The V and J genes are TRBV28 and TRBJ2-6; D may be TRBD2 (5 bases). The CDR3 is 15 residues long. The germline gives CDR1 MDHEN, CDR2 SYDVKM. V lost 2 bases to trimming and J lost 0 bases, with 5 bases between them. The CDR3 DNA follows: TGTGCCAGCAGTTTAGGAGGCTCTGGGGCCAACGTCCTGACTTTC. Residues: CASSLGGSGANVLTF.

The V gene is TRBV11-2, the J gene TRBJ2-3, with 8 bases matching TRBD1. CDR1 SGHAT and CDR2 FQNNGV come from the germline V gene. Trimming cost V 3 bases and J 1 base; bases outside gene matches: 3. The CDR3 spans 15 residues. CDR3 in DNA: TGTGCCAGCAGCTTCCAGGGGGCAGGCACAGATACGCAGTATTTT. The encoded protein is CASSFQGAGTDTQYF.

This clone has ten or more counts. The chain has TRBV5-5 and TRBJ2-5; a possible D gene is TRBD2 (6 bases). V lost 4 bases to trimming and J lost 1 base, with 17 bases between them. CDR1 is SGHKS and CDR2 is YYEKEE in the germline V gene (reference sequence). This CDR3 comprises 16 residues. The CDR3: CASSAGIGGGQETQYF. CDR3 nucleotide sequence: TGTGCCAGCAGCGCTGGAATCGGGGGAGGCCAAGAGACCCAGTACTTC.

V usage is TRBV30 and J usage is TRBJ1-6; TRBD1 matches 9 bases. The junction had 6 bases not matched to a gene; V was cut back by 0 bases and J by 6 bases. CDR3 length: 16 amino acids. CDR1 and CDR2 (germline): GTSNPN, SVGIG (reference sequence). For the CDR3, the DNA is TGTGCCTGGAGTGTCATCCCGGACAGGGGTAATTCACCCCTCCACTTT. Its protein product is CAWSVIPDRGNSPLHF.

The V gene is TRBV27, the J gene TRBJ2-3, with D unresolved. The CDR3 extends over 13 amino acids. The V end was cut by 4 bases, the J end by 3 bases, with 8 bases between. Germline V gives CDR1 MNHEY, CDR2 SMNVEV (reference sequence). CDR3 region: CASSYKATDTQYF. The CDR3 DNA reads as TGTGCCAGCAGTTATAAGGCGACAGATACGCAGTATTTT.

The CDR3: CASFLGTGANVLTF. The CDR3 bases are TGTGCCAGCTTTCTGGGCACTGGGGCCAACGTCCTGACTTTC. The genes are TRBV6-6 and TRBJ2-6; no clear D gene. The CDR3 consists of 14 residues. Germline CDR1 reads MNHNY; CDR2 reads SVGAGI (reference sequence). Trimming shortened V by 8 bases and J by 2 bases, and 10 bases separated the two germline ends.

This clone was recorded a few times. This chain uses TRBV7-2 with TRBJ2-7; D ambiguous. V lost 2 bases, J lost 3 bases, and 14 bases lay in between. The CDR3 length is 15 residues. Germline CDR1 SGHTA, CDR2 FQGNSA. CDR3 sequence (DNA): TGTGCCAGCAGCTTATTAGGTGCCGCGGACTACGAGCAGTACTTC. Protein: CASSLLGAADYEQYF.

V is TRBV7-2 and J is TRBJ2-2, with TRBD2 identical over 12 bases. V dropped 6 bases and J dropped 6; count of bases not matched to a gene: 5. This CDR3 has 15 residues. The V gene's germline CDR1 is SGHTA and CDR2 FQGNSA. CDR3 coding DNA: TGTGCCAGCAGGCTAGCGGGAGGGCTCCCCGGGGAGCTGTTTTTT. Translation: CASRLAGGLPGELFF.

A few counts support this clone. The genes are TRBV5-6 and TRBJ2-5; possible D gene TRBD1, 6 bases. This CDR3 spans 14 amino acids. The V gene's germline CDR1 is SGHDT and CDR2 YYEEEE. The V and J ends lost 4 bases and 5 bases respectively, with 15 bases between them. In DNA form, the CDR3 reads TGTGCCAGCAGCCGATTACAGGGACGGGAGACCCAGTACTTC. This codes for CASSRLQGRETQYF.

Concerning this clone: The same CDR3 can be traced to other DNA sequences in this sample. The chain recombines TRBV2 with TRBJ2-5; a weak D match, TRBD1 (5 bases). V was pared by 1 base and J by 2 bases, with 11 bases between. This CDR3 is 15 amino acids long. CDR1 is SNHLY, CDR2 FYNNEI, per germline. The CDR3 DNA reads as TGTGCCAGCAGTGAAGGTTTGGGGCGGCAAGAGACCCAGTACTTC. Its translation is CASSEGLGRQETQYF.

The genes are TRBV2 and TRBJ1-1; D gene ambiguous. CDR1 is SNHLY, CDR2 FYNNEI, per germline. CDR3 length: 13 residues. Trimming left V 4 bases short and J 1 base short, with 7 bases between. The CDR3 reads CASSVRRNTEAFF. The CDR3 DNA reads TGTGCCAGCAGTGTAAGAAGGAACACTGAAGCTTTCTTT.

Concerning this clone itself: A much larger clone lies one base from this, so it may be a read error. The chain links TRBV7-2 to TRBJ2-1; 9 nucleotides align to TRBD2. Germline V gene sequence: CDR1 SGHTA, CDR2 FQGNSA. The CDR3 totals 15 residues. Trimming removed 4 bases from V and 7 bases from J; junction bases left unmatched: 8. Here the CDR3 reads CASSSDMAGGNEQFF. The CDR3 DNA follows: TGTGCCAGCAGCTCCGACATGGCGGGAGGGAATGAGCAGTTCTTC. The whole variable domain, remainder taken from reference TRBV7-2 and TRBJ2-1, is GAGVSQSPSNKVTEKGKDVELRCDPISGHTALYWYRQSLGQGLEFLIYFQGNSAPDKSGLPSDRFSAERTGGSVSTLTIQRTQQEDSAVYLCASSSDMAGGNEQFFGPGTRLTVL.

This sequence joins TRBV7-2 and TRBJ1-1; D uncertain. CDR1 SGHTA and CDR2 FQGNSA come from the germline V gene. The CDR3 sequence is 14 residues long. The V and J ends lost 2 bases and 1 base respectively, with 8 bases between them. CDR3 DNA sequence: TGTGCCAGCAGCTTAAGGTCGAGGAACACTGAAGCTTTCTTT. This translates into CASSLRSRNTEAFF.